This TCR beta chain was documented in a study of blood T cell repertoires in COVID-19. With V trimmed by 4 bases and J by 4 bases, 6 bases remained unmatched. Germline V CDR1 and CDR2: SGHDN, FVKESK. There are 14 residues in the CDR3. Some clones are missing from TCRdb's copy, which holds only in-frame ones; the method was immunoSEQ multiplex PCR. Seen here are approximately 140,000 clones, about nine tenths observed once, and the top ten hold about 2.3%. The rearrangement joins TRBV14 to TRBJ1-1; 7 bases are shared with TRBD1. This sequence was found in a human donor in a cohort sampled during active COVID-19. Source material: peripheral blood. The CDR3 loop reads CASSPRQGGTEAFF. In DNA form, the CDR3 reads TGTGCCAGCAGCCCCAGACAGGGTGGCACTGAAGCTTTCTTT.